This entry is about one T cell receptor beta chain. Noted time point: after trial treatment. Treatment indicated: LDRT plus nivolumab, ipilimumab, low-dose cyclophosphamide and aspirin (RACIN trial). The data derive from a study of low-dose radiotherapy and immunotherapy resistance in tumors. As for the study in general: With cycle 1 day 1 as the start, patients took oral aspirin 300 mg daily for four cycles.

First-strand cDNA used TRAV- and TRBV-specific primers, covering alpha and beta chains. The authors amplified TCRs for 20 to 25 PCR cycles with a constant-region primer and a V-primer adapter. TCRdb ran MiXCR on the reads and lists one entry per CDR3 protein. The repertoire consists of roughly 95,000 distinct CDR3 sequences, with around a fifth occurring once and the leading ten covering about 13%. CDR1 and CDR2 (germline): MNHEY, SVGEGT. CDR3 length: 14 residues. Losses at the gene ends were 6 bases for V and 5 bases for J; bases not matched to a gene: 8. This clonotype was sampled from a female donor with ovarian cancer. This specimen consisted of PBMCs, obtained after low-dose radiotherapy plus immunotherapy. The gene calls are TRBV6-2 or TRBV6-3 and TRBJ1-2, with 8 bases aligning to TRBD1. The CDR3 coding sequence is TGTGCCAGCAGCACCCAGGGGGCGCGGTATGGCTACACCTTC. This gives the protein CASSTQGARYGYTF.